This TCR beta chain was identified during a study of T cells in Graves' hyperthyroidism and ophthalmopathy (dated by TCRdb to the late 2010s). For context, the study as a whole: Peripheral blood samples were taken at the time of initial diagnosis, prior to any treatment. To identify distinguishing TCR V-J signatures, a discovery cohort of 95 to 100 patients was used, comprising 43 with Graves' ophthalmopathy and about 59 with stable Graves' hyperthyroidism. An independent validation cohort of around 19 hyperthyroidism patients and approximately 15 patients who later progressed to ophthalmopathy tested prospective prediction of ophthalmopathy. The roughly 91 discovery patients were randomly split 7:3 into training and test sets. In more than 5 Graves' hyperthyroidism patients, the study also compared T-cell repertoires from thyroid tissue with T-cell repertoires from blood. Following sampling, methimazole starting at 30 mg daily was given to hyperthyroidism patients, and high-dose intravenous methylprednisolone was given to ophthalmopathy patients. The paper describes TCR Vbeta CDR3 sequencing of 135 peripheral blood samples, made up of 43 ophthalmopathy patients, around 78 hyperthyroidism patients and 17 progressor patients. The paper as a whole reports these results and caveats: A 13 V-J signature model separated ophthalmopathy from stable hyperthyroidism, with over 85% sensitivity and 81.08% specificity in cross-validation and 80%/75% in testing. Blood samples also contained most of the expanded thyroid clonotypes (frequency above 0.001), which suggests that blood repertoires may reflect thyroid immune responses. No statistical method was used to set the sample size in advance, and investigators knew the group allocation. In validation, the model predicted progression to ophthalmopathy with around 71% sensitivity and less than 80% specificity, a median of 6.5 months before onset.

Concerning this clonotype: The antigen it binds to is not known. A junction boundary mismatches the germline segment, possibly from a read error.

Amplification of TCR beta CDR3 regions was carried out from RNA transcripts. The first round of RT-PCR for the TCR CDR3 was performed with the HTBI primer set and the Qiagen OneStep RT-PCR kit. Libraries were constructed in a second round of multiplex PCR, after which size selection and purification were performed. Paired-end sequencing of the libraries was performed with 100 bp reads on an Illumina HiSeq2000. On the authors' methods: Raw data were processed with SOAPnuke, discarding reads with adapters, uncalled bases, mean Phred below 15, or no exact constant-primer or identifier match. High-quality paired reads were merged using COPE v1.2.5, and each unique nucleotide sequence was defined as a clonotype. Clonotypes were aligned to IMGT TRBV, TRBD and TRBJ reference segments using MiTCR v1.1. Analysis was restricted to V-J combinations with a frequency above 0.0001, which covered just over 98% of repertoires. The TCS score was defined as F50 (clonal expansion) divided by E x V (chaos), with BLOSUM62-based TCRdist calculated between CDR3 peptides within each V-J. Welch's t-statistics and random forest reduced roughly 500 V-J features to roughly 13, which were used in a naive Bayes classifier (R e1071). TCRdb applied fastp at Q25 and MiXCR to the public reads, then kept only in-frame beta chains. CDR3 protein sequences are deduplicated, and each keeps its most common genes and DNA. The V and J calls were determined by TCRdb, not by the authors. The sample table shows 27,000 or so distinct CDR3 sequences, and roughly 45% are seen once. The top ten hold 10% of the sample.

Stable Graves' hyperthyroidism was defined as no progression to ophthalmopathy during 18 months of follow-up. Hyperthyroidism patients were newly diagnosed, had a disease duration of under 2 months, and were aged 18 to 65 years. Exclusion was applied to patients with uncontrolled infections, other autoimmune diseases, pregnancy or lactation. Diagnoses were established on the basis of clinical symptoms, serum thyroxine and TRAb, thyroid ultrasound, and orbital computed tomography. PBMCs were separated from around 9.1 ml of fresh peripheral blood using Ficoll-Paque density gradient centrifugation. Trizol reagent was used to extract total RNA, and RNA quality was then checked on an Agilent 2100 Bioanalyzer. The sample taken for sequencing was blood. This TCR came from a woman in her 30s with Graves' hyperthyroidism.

The CDR3 protein is CASSHSKGGRWYNEQFF. The bases read TGCGCCAGCAGTCACTCGAAAGGCGGGAGGTGGTACAATGAGCAGTTCTTC. The receptor chain draws on TRBV6-2 or TRBV6-3 and TRBJ2-1, with TRBD2 matching 8 junction bases. There are 17 amino acids in the CDR3, from cysteine to phenylalanine inclusive. The DNA shown is the 51-base CDR3, in frame from base 1. In the germline V gene, CDR1 corresponds to MNHEY and CDR2 to SVGEGT.